This record covers a single T cell receptor (beta chain). What it recognizes is unknown. This specimen comes from a study of esophageal squamous cell carcinoma under preoperative chemotherapy. TCRdb independently ran MiXCR on the PCR reads; one entry per CDR3 protein. The table has some 16,000 distinct CDR3 sequences, roughly 60% seen once; the top ten hold about half. This CDR3 region has 14 residues. Germline values: CDR1 MNHNS, CDR2 SASEGT. Specified time point: before preoperative PTX-NDP chemotherapy. Whole-study results and caveats: After paclitaxel-nedaplatin, abundant clones were more likely to contract than amplify. After treatment, tumor-infiltrating lymphocytes apparently came partly from blood T cells.

The J gene is TRBJ2-4, the V gene TRBV6-1, with D maybe TRBD2 (7 bases). Specimen collection occurred from a patient given preoperative chemotherapy. The source is a human donor with esophageal squamous cell carcinoma. The donor label of this sample is uncertain. CDR3 sequence (DNA): TGTGCAGCCTTGGGGGGGGCACCCAAAGATATTCAGTACTTC. Translated, it gives CAALGGAPKDIQYF.